A single sample is the source of the 6 T cell receptor beta chains below, sequenced in a study of CD8 T cells in ankylosing spondylitis. TCRdb recomputed calls from the 5' RACE reads with MiXCR, one row per CDR3 protein. The data contain about 240,000 distinct CDR3 sequences, approximately 9% of them singletons. Input material: blood, either unsorted or a sorted T cell fraction (not recorded which). The source is a male donor with ankylosing spondylitis or in good health (not recorded which).

This clonotype was counted at least ten times. The rearrangement joins TRBV20-1 to TRBJ2-1; 12 bases map to TRBD2. CDR1 is DFQATT, CDR2 SNEGSKA, per germline (reference sequence). The J segment lost 5 bases and the V segment lost 6 bases, leaving 8 bases of the junction unmatched. This CDR3 region has 15 residues. The CDR3 bases are TGCAGTGCAAGGACTAGCGGGGTCCTACACAATGAGCAGTTCTTC. Residues: CSARTSGVLHNEQFF.

A few counts support this clonotype. The chain combines TRBV20-1 with TRBJ2-1, with TRBD2 matching over 10 bases. The V and J ends lost 6 bases and 6 bases, in that order; junction bases with no gene match: 14. The CDR3 extends over 16 amino acids. The germline gives CDR1 DFQATT, CDR2 SNEGSKA (reference sequence). CDR3 DNA: TGCAGTGCCAGGGGACGAGCGGGGGGGCACGGCAATGAGCAGTTCTTC. This encodes CSARGRAGGHGNEQFF.

This clonotype appeared many times. The chain recombines TRBV6-5 with TRBJ1-1; D is unclear. Per the germline V gene, CDR1 is MNHEY and CDR2 is SVGAGI. The V gene lost 0 bases and the J gene lost 0 bases, with 5 bases spanning the gap. This CDR3 is 14 amino acids long. CDR3 DNA: TGTGCCAGCAGTTACTCGACGGTGAACACTGAAGCTTTCTTT. Residues: CASSYSTVNTEAFF.

This clonotype was seen ten or more times. The rearrangement uses TRBV5-1 and TRBJ2-5, with TRBD2 matching 7 bases. CDR1 and CDR2 (germline): SGHRS, YFSETQ. Unmatched junction bases numbered 13, after V lost 9 bases and J lost 2 bases. The CDR3 covers 15 residues. CDR3 in DNA: TGCGCCACCACATTAGCGGGTAGCCCACAAGAGACCCAGTACTTC. This translates into CATTLAGSPQETQYF.

This clonotype was counted at least ten times. The V call is TRBV29-1, the J call TRBJ1-5, with a tentative D call TRBD1 (5 bases). The CDR3 is made up of 13 amino acids. CDR1 SQVTM and CDR2 ANQGSEA come from the germline V gene. The V gene lost 5 bases and the J gene lost 5 bases, with 13 bases spanning the gap. The CDR3 bases are TGCAGCGTTCGGGACTTCCAGGATCAGCCCCAGCATTTT. The encoded protein is CSVRDFQDQPQHF.

Ten or more counts support this clonotype. V usage is TRBV27 and J usage is TRBJ2-3; D unresolved. The CDR3 has 20 amino acids. Trimming took 2 bases from V and 0 from J, leaving 24 bases between them. The germline V gene has CDR1 MNHEY and CDR2 SMNVEV (reference sequence). The CDR3 sequence: CASSLLLGRGRGASTDTQYF. CDR3 in DNA: TGTGCCAGCAGTTTACTCCTTGGGCGCGGCCGAGGCGCTAGCACAGATACGCAGTATTTT.